A single sample is the source of the 32 T cell receptor beta chains below, sequenced in a study of blood T cell repertoires in COVID-19. Profiling relied on immunoSEQ multiplex PCR, and the TCRdb table lists in-frame clones only, not all of them. The top ten clones hold 8% of a sample with around 160,000 clones, roughly 88% of them seen once. Sequencing used peripheral blood. These receptors all stem from a woman in her sixties or seventies with COVID-19, enrolled during active disease.

V and J are TRBV19 and TRBJ1-2, with a possible D match to TRBD1 (6 bases). This CDR3 comprises 18 residues. V was shortened by 6 bases and J by 3 bases, with 26 bases between the two germline ends. Per germline, CDR1 LNHDA and CDR2 SQIVND (reference sequence). The CDR3 DNA sequence: TGTGCCAGTAGACCCGAAAGGGGAGGGGGTGGTTCGGACTATGGCTACACCTTC. Translating gives CASRPERGGGGSDYGYTF.

This clone was seen once. The chain couples TRBV4-1 to TRBJ1-5; 9 bases are a match to TRBD1. Germline loops: CDR1 MGHRA, CDR2 YSYEKL. The CDR3 is made up of 15 amino acids. V lost 2 bases, J lost 6 bases, and 5 bases stayed unmatched. CDR3 sequence (DNA): TGCGCCAGCAGCCAACCGGACAGGGGAGCTCAGCCCCAGCATTTT. This codes for CASSQPDRGAQPQHF.

V gene TRBV9 combines with J gene TRBJ2-2; D possibly corresponds to TRBD2 (6 bases). Trimming took off 0 bases at V and 0 bases at J, with 12 bases between the two ends. The germline CDR1 and CDR2 sequences are SGDLS and YYNGEE. CDR3 length: 17 residues. The CDR3 here is CASSVDIGGTNTGELFF. The CDR3 nucleotides read TGTGCCAGCAGCGTAGATATCGGGGGAACGAACACCGGGGAGCTGTTTTTT.

The chain has TRBV29-1 and TRBJ2-1; TRBD1 agrees at 8 bases. From germline, CDR1 is SQVTM and CDR2 ANQGSEA. The CDR3 consists of 13 residues. Trimming at V came to 7 bases and at J to 7 bases, leaving 9 bases not matched to a gene. The CDR3 region is CSAPQGASNEQFF. The CDR3 DNA is TGCAGCGCACCCCAGGGGGCGAGTAATGAGCAGTTCTTC.

The chain joins TRBV5-4 to TRBJ2-7, with 10 nucleotides matching TRBD1. V lost 0 bases to trimming and J lost 1 base; unmatched junction nucleotides: 4. CDR3 length: 16 amino acids. Looked up from germline, CDR1 is SGHNT and CDR2 is YYREEE (reference sequence). CDR3 sequence reads: CASSLGGQGESYEQYF. The CDR3, as DNA: TGTGCCAGCAGCTTGGGAGGACAGGGGGAGTCCTACGAGCAGTACTTC.

V gene TRBV19 combines with J gene TRBJ2-2; 7 positions match TRBD1. V was pared by 2 bases and J by 3 bases, with 3 bases of the junction left unmatched. In germline, CDR1 is LNHDA, CDR2 SQIVND (reference sequence). The CDR3 is made up of 15 amino acids. The CDR3 sequence is CASSITQGYTGELFF. The CDR3 DNA follows: TGTGCCAGTAGTATAACACAGGGGTACACCGGGGAGCTGTTTTTT. The full variable domain, completed using reference TRBV19 and TRBJ2-2, is DGGITQSPKYLFRKEGQNVTLSCEQNLNHDAMYWYRQDPGQGLRLIYYSQIVNDFQKGDIAEGYSVSREKKESFPLTVTSAQKNPTAFYLCASSITQGYTGELFFGEGSRLTVL.

This clone was recorded a few times. The rearrangement uses TRBV2 and TRBJ1-3; no firm D call. V was cut by 6 bases and J by 0 bases, with 9 bases left in between. This CDR3 spans 14 amino acids. CDR1 is SNHLY and CDR2 is FYNNEI in the germline V gene. The chain's CDR3 is CASRPGNSGNTIYF. As DNA, the CDR3 is TGTGCCAGCAGGCCCGGGAACTCTGGAAACACCATATATTTT.

The chain joins TRBV24-1 to TRBJ2-1, with 8 bases aligning to TRBD2. V was clipped by 0 bases and J by 8 bases; unmatched bases: 11. The CDR3 is made up of 17 amino acids. Germline CDR1 KGHDR, CDR2 SFDVKD. The CDR3 DNA reads as TGTGCCACCAGTGATTTGCAGGGCCGGGGGGGCCGGTATGAGCAGTTCTTC. Amino acids: CATSDLQGRGGRYEQFF.

This clone was picked up one time. Germline is not matched at one junction end, which may reflect a read error. This rearrangement joins TRBV7-7 to TRBJ1-2; a possible D gene is TRBD1 (5 bases). Germline loops: CDR1 SSHAT, CDR2 FNYEAQ (reference sequence). This CDR3 contains 17 residues. The CDR3 reads CASSLGGSPGPCYGYTF. DNA of the CDR3: TGTGCTAGCAGCTTGGGGGGGAGCCCCGGTCCGTGCTATGGCTACACCTTC.

This clone has a single count. J is TRBJ2-1 and V is TRBV19; 8 nucleotides line up with TRBD1. Germline V lookup: CDR1 LNHDA, CDR2 SQIVND (reference sequence). The CDR3 loop spans 15 amino acids. Germline trimming cut 6 bases from V and 6 bases from J; bases unmatched to any gene: 10. CDR3 sequence: CASSTRRTGSNEQFF. CDR3 bases: TGTGCCAGTAGCACCAGAAGGACAGGGAGCAATGAGCAGTTCTTC. The complete variable domain, with remaining parts taken from reference TRBV19 and TRBJ2-1, reads DGGITQSPKYLFRKEGQNVTLSCEQNLNHDAMYWYRQDPGQGLRLIYYSQIVNDFQKGDIAEGYSVSREKKESFPLTVTSAQKNPTAFYLCASSTRRTGSNEQFFGPGTRLTVL.

The chain joins TRBV9 to TRBJ2-1; 10 nucleotides line up with TRBD2. In germline, CDR1 is SGDLS, CDR2 YYNGEE. Trimming at V came to 0 bases and at J to 4 bases, leaving 4 bases not matched to a gene. This CDR3 comprises 16 residues. Here the CDR3 DNA reads TGTGCCAGCAGCGTAGACGGTAGCGGGGGGTACAATGAGCAGTTCTTC. Translation: CASSVDGSGGYNEQFF.

The V and J genes are TRBV5-1 and TRBJ2-2; 9 bases are a match to TRBD2. J lost 4 bases, V lost 3 bases, and 7 bases had no gene match. The germline gives CDR1 SGHRS, CDR2 YFSETQ. CDR3 length equals 16 residues. The DNA for the CDR3 is TGCGCCAGCAGCTCCGGGACTAGCCCCGGCACCGGGGAGCTGTTTTTT. Its translation: CASSSGTSPGTGELFF.

The chain recombines TRBV6-5 with TRBJ1-5, with D possibly TRBD1 on 6 matching bases. The CDR3 contains 13 residues. Trimming removed 0 bases at V and 9 bases at J, with 9 bases between. Per the germline V gene, CDR1 is MNHEY and CDR2 is SVGAGI. The CDR3 spells CASSYSGGAPQHF. The CDR3 bases are TGTGCCAGCAGTTACTCTGGGGGGGCGCCCCAGCATTTT.

This clone was observed a handful of times. The J gene is TRBJ1-5, the V gene TRBV6-2 or TRBV6-3, with 9 bases lining up with TRBD1. The CDR3 extends over 14 amino acids. With V trimmed by 6 bases and J by 7 bases, 7 bases remained unmatched. Germline CDR1 reads MNHEY; CDR2 reads SVGEGT. The DNA of the CDR3 is TGTGCCAGCAGCTGGACAGGGGACGGCCAGCCCCAGCATTTT. It is translated as CASSWTGDGQPQHF.

The CDR3 nucleotides read TGTGCCAGCAGTGAAGGGGCAGGGTATGGCTACACCTTC. Its protein product is CASSEGAGYGYTF. The chain is built from TRBV6-1 and TRBJ1-2; D might be TRBD1 (5 bases). The germline V gene has CDR1 MNHNS and CDR2 SASEGT. V shed 1 base and J shed 5 bases, with 8 bases lying between them. This CDR3 has 13 amino acids.

The genes are TRBV29-1 and TRBJ2-3; TRBD1 matches 9 bases. The V segment lost 7 bases and the J segment 0 bases; nucleotides outside the gene matches: 5. Germline-derived CDR1 and CDR2 are SQVTM and ANQGSEA. This CDR3 is built from 14 residues. The DNA of the CDR3 is TGCAGCGCGCGGGACAGGGACAGCACAGATACGCAGTATTTT. Amino acids: CSARDRDSTDTQYF.

The chain employs TRBV2 and TRBJ1-5; 7 positions agree with TRBD1. This CDR3 is 15 amino acids long. V lost 7 bases and J lost 6; bases outside the gene matches: 12. In germline, CDR1 is SNHLY, CDR2 FYNNEI. Written as DNA, the CDR3 is TGTGCCAGCAAACTTACAGGGGCGGCTAGTCAGCCCCAGCATTTT. Translated: CASKLTGAASQPQHF.

This chain connects TRBV9 to TRBJ1-2; 8 nucleotides align to TRBD1. Per germline, CDR1 SGDLS and CDR2 YYNGEE. The CDR3 has 14 amino acids. V dropped 3 bases and J dropped 8; count of bases not matched to a gene: 9. CDR3 coding DNA: TGTGCCAGCAGCGCACCGTCAGGGGGCCGCGGCTACACCTTC. Protein: CASSAPSGGRGYTF.

The chain recombines TRBV27 with TRBJ2-5, with 8 bases matching TRBD1. The CDR3 totals 14 residues. The junction had 1 base not matched to a gene; V was cut back by 3 bases and J by 1 base. Germline CDR1 reads MNHEY; CDR2 reads SMNVEV (reference sequence). Here the CDR3 reads CASSLGQVQETQYF. CDR3 DNA: TGTGCCAGCAGTTTGGGACAGGTCCAAGAGACCCAGTACTTC.

A word on this clone: Germline is not matched at one junction end, which may reflect a read error. The chain uses TRBV7-9 and TRBJ1-4; maybe TRBD1 (5 bases). The germline CDR1 and CDR2 sequences are SEHNR and FQNEAQ (reference sequence). The length of the CDR3 is 15 residues. The CDR3: CASNLDGRAGEKLFF. The CDR3 nucleotides are TGTGCCAGCAACTTAGACGGCAGGGCTGGGGAAAAACTGTTTTTT.

CDR3 loop: CASSRDRGSELFF. CDR3 coding DNA: TGTGCCAGTAGCCGGGACAGGGGGTCGGAGCTGTTTTTT. The chain joins TRBV19 to TRBJ2-2, with TRBD1 identical over 11 bases. Trimming cost V 6 bases and J 10 bases; bases outside gene matches: 4. CDR1 and CDR2 from the germline V gene are LNHDA and SQIVND (reference sequence). There are 13 residues in the CDR3.

This chain joins TRBV6-2 or TRBV6-3 and TRBJ2-1; D uncertain. Germline V gene data show CDR1 as MNHEY and CDR2 as SVGEGT. Trimming pared 2 bases from V and 5 bases from J, leaving 13 bases between. This CDR3 contains 15 residues. The DNA of the CDR3 is TGTGCCAGCAGTTACGGGCCGCCGCTGGACAATGAGCAGTTCTTC. It codes for CASSYGPPLDNEQFF.

This chain links TRBV19 with TRBJ1-3, with D uncertain. The CDR3 length is 15 residues. Germline CDR1 is LNHDA and CDR2 is SQIVND (reference sequence). Between the trimmed V and J ends, which lost 1 base and 2 bases, there was a span of 9 bases. The CDR3 nucleotides are TGTGCCAGTAGTATAGCCCCCGGGACTGGAAACACCATATATTTT. This encodes CASSIAPGTGNTIYF.

This clone was observed once. V gene TRBV19 combines with J gene TRBJ2-6; TRBD1 matches at 11 bases. J was trimmed by 4 bases and V by 6 bases; bases with no gene match: 17. Germline V gene lookup returns CDR1 LNHDA and CDR2 SQIVND (reference sequence). The CDR3 is made up of 20 amino acids. CDR3 DNA: TGTGCCAGTAGCACCGCCCGCCTAGGACAGGGGGCTTCCGGGGCCAACGTCCTGACTTTC. This codes for CASSTARLGQGASGANVLTF.

V gene TRBV14 combines with J gene TRBJ2-1; 7 nucleotides match TRBD1. Germline V gene lookup returns CDR1 SGHDN and CDR2 FVKESK. Trimming removed 1 base from V and 8 bases from J; junction bases left unmatched: 8. This CDR3 comprises 15 residues. The CDR3 region is CASSQVQGGGDEQFF. The DNA of the CDR3 is TGTGCCAGCAGCCAAGTTCAAGGGGGCGGCGATGAGCAGTTCTTC. The full variable domain, completed using reference TRBV14 and TRBJ2-1, is EAGVTQFPSHSVIEKGQTVTLRCDPISGHDNLYWYRRVMGKEIKFLLHFVKESKQDESGMPNNRFLAERTGGTYSTLKVQPAELEDSGVYFCASSQVQGGGDEQFFGPGTRLTVL.

V is TRBV5-1 and J is TRBJ1-2; TRBD1 agrees at 9 bases. The CDR3 is made up of 15 amino acids. In germline, CDR1 is SGHRS, CDR2 YFSETQ. J gave up 4 bases and V 0 bases, and 4 bases lay outside the gene matches. The CDR3 coding sequence is TGCGCCAGCAGCTTGGGACAGGGGGTAGTCTATGGCTACACCTTC. Residues: CASSLGQGVVYGYTF.

J is TRBJ2-1 and V is TRBV27, with 8 bases that match TRBD2. Germline V gene data show CDR1 as MNHEY and CDR2 as SMNVEV (reference sequence). Losses at the gene ends were 5 bases for V and 4 bases for J; bases not matched to a gene: 7. This CDR3 contains 15 residues. The DNA of the CDR3 is TGTGCCAGCAGTCCACTAGCGGACTGGTACAATGAGCAGTTCTTC. Amino acid sequence: CASSPLADWYNEQFF.

V is TRBV10-3 and J is TRBJ1-6; D call uncertain. The CDR3 runs 14 residues. Germline V gene lookup returns CDR1 ENHRY and CDR2 SYGVKD. The V gene lost 4 bases and the J gene lost 8 bases, with 12 bases spanning the gap. In DNA form, the CDR3 reads TGTGCCATCAGTGCATTAAGTAGAGATTCACCCCTCCACTTT. Encoded protein: CAISALSRDSPLHF.

V is TRBV11-2 and J is TRBJ1-1; 9 bases agree with TRBD1. Trimming cost V 4 bases and J 3 bases; bases outside gene matches: 6. CDR1 and CDR2 (germline): SGHAT, FQNNGV. The CDR3 loop spans 15 amino acids. Written as DNA, the CDR3 is TGTGCCAGCAGCTCATCGGACAGGGGTGACACTGAAGCTTTCTTT. Amino acid sequence: CASSSSDRGDTEAFF.

The chain has TRBV19 and TRBJ2-5; D gene ambiguous. Trimming cost V 5 bases and J 5 bases, with 9 bases left between them. CDR1 is LNHDA, CDR2 SQIVND, per germline (reference sequence). This CDR3 region has 12 residues. In DNA form, the CDR3 reads TGTGCCAGTAGTTTAGTCGGTGAGACCCAGTACTTC. Amino acid sequence: CASSLVGETQYF.

This chain connects TRBV7-9 to TRBJ1-1; 7 bases are shared with TRBD1. Germline CDR1 reads SEHNR; CDR2 reads FQNEAQ (reference sequence). Trimming took 5 bases from V and 0 from J; bases not matched to a gene: 6. The CDR3 contains 15 residues. DNA of the CDR3: TGTGCCAGCAGCGCGTTGGGACAGTTGAACACTGAAGCTTTCTTT. This translates into CASSALGQLNTEAFF.

V gene TRBV13 combines with J gene TRBJ2-7, with D possibly matching TRBD2 (6 bases). The CDR3 is 15 residues long. Germline loops: CDR1 PRHDT, CDR2 FYEKMQ (reference sequence). Between the trimmed V and J ends, which lost 6 bases and 0 bases, there was a span of 15 bases. The CDR3 coding sequence is TGTGCCAGCAGTTTCGGGGGTCTGGGCTCCTACGAGCAGTACTTC. Translation: CASSFGGLGSYEQYF. Full variable domain (remainder filled in from reference TRBV13 and TRBJ2-7): AAGVIQSPRHLIKEKRETATLKCYPIPRHDTVYWYQQGPGQDPQFLISFYEKMQSDKGSIPDRFSAQQFSDYHSELNMSSLELGDSALYFCASSFGGLGSYEQYFGPGTRLTVT.